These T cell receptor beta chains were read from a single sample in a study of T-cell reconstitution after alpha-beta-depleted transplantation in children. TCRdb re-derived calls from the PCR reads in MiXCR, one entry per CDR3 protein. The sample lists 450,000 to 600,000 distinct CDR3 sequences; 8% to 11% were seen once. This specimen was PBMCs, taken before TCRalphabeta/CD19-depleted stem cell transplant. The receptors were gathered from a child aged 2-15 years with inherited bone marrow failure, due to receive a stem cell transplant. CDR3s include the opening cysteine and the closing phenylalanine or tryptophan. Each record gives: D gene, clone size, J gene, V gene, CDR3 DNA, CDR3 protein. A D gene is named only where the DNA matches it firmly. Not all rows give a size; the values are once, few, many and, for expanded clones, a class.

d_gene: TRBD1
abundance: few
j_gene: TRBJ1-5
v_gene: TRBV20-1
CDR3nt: TGCAGTGCTCCGATCGGGACAGTTTTCAATCAGCCCCAGCATTTT
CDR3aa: CSAPIGTVFNQPQHF

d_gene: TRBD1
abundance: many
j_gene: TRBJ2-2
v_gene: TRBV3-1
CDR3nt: TGTGCCAGCAGCCCCAGGGACAGGGTCCCCGGGGAGCTGTTTTTT
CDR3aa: CASSPRDRVPGELFF

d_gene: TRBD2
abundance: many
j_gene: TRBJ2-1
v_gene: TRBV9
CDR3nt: TGTGCCAGCAGCGTAGGGAGGCTAGCGGGAGGGCCAAGCAATGAGCAGTTCTTC
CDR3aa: CASSVGRLAGGPSNEQFF

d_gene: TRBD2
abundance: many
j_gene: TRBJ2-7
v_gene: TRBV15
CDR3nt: TGTGCCACCAGCACATTAAGAGGCGGGGGGTCCTACGAGCAGTACTTC
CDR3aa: CATSTLRGGGSYEQYF

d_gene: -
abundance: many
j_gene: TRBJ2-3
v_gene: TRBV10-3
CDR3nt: TGTGCCATCAGTGGCGGCCGGGACGCACCGAACACAGATACGCAGTATTTT
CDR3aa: CAISGGRDAPNTDTQYF

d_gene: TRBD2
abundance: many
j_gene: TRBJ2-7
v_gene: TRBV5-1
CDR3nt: TGCGCCAGCAGCTTGGCTAGCGGGAGCTCCTACGAGCAGTACTTC
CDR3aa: CASSLASGSSYEQYF

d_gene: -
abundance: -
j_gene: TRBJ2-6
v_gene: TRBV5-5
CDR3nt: TGTGCCAGCAGCTTGCCGGTCAGAATCATCTCTGGGGCCAACGTCCTGACTTTC
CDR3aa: CASSLPVRIISGANVLTF

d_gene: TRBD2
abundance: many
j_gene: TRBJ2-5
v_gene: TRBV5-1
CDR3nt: TGCGCCAGCAGCCCAAGCGGGATCGTTGAGACCCAGTACTTC
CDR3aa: CASSPSGIVETQYF

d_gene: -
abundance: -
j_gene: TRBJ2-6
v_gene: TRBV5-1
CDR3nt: TGCGCCAGCAGCTTCGGGGTCCCTTTGCGCTCTGGGGCCAACGTCCTGACTTTC
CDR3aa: CASSFGVPLRSGANVLTF

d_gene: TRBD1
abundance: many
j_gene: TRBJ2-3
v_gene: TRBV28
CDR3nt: TGTGCCAGCAGACACGGACAGGCGTGGGGAGATACGCAGTATTTT
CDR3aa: CASRHGQAWGDTQYF

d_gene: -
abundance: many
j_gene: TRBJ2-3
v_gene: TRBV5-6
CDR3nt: TGTGCCAGCAGGGAAAGGGGCTCTACGCAGTATTTT
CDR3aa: CASRERGSTQYF

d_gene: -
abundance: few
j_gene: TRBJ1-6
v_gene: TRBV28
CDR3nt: TGTGCCAGCAGTTTAAATGGGGAGGGTTCACCCCTCCACTTT
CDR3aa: CASSLNGEGSPLHF

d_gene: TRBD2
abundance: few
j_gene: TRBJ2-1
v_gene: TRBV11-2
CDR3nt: TGTGCCAGCAGCTTAGTTGGCGGGAGGGCCGGACATGAGCAGTTCTTC
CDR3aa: CASSLVGGRAGHEQFF

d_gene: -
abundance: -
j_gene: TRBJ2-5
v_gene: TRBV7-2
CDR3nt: TGTGCCAGCAGCTTACAGCGGTCGCAAGAGACCCAGTACTTC
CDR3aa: CASSLQRSQETQYF